This T cell receptor beta chain is from a study of neurological immune-mediated disorders. Study results and caveats: Multiple sclerosis patients had less TCR clonal expansion than even healthy controls, unlike HTLV-1-associated myelopathy.

This clonotype has at least ten counts. No antigen is known for it. With 10-nucleotide random UMIs included, cDNA was synthesized by 5'RACE. Whenever a sequencing run was performed, it yielded over 160 million TCR-beta sequences from 15-18 subjects. TCRdb ran MiXCR on the 5' RACE reads and lists one entry per CDR3 protein. The sample yields more than 40,000 distinct CDR3 sequences, over 9.5% seen once. Time point described: longitudinal time-point 3. PBMCs numbering 2 million and stored at -80 C yielded the unsorted libraries. This clonotype was sampled from a male donor with HTLV-1-associated myelopathy (HAM/TSP). Sequencing input: PBMCs.

Here the CDR3 DNA reads TGCAGTGCTAGGCTACATACAGGGAATTCACCCCTCCACTTT. Its protein is CSARLHTGNSPLHF. The genes are TRBV20-1 and TRBJ1-6; tentative D call: TRBD1 (6 bases). The V gene's germline CDR1 is DFQATT and CDR2 SNEGSKA (reference sequence). The CDR3 sequence is 14 residues long. V lost 3 bases to trimming and J lost 7 bases, with 13 bases between them.